One T cell receptor (beta chain) is described in this entry. Its antigen is undetermined. The assay was immunoSEQ multiplex PCR, and TCRdb's table has in-frame clones only and misses some. This sample yields tens of thousands of clones, of which roughly 90% are seen a single time; 24% belongs to the top ten. This record belongs to a study of T cell responses to AZD1222 COVID-19 vaccine. General study results and limits: The donors showed a predominance of white British ancestry and of females, with possible underestimation of clonal diversity. At study baseline, merely several AZD1222 recipients were seropositive.

J was trimmed by 2 bases and V by 3 bases; bases with no gene match: 5. This CDR3 contains 16 residues. The V gene's germline CDR1 is KGHSH and CDR2 LQKENI. The TCR sequence derives from an adult in good health. The chain combines TRBV18 with TRBJ2-1; 9 nucleotides align to TRBD2. This specimen was peripheral blood, taken on day 0 of AZD1222 vaccination. The CDR3 nucleotides read TGTGCCAGCTCACCGGAGGCGGGAGGGCCCTACAATGAGCAGTTCTTC. Translating it yields CASSPEAGGPYNEQFF.